This TCR beta chain was documented in a study of T cell responses to AZD1222 COVID-19 vaccine. Only in-frame clones appear in the TCRdb table, and some are missing; sequencing was by immunoSEQ multiplex PCR. In the table there are 95,000 to 120,000 clones, roughly 84% of which are singletons. Study-level results: As reported, nearly half of all spike-specific TCRs target variant regions that are unmutated. The repertoires were collected only after the peak T cell response. Across spike, vaccine-associated CD4 TCRs were found, dominant at 160-218 and 743-854.

This clone was recorded once. Its target is unknown. This specimen consisted of peripheral blood, obtained on day 0 of AZD1222 vaccination. This receptor was obtained from an adult in good health.

CDR3 in DNA: TGTGCCAGCAGCTTGGCTCCAGGACGGGGGGCGGACACTGAAGCTTTCTTT. Translation gives CASSLAPGRGADTEAFF. This chain links TRBV5-4 with TRBJ1-1; D might be TRBD1 (6 bases). The CDR3 spans 17 residues. The germline V and J ends were trimmed by 0 bases and 3 bases, with 18 bases remaining between them. Germline V CDR1 and CDR2: SGHNT, YYREEE (reference sequence).